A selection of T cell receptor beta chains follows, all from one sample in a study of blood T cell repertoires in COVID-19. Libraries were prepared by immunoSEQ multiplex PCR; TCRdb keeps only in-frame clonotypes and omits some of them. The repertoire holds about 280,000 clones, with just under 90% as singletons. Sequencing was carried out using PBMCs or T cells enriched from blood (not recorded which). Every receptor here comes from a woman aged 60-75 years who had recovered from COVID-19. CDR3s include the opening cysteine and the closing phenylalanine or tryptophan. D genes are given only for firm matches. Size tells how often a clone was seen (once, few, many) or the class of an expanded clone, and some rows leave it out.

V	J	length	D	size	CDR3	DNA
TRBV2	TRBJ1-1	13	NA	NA	CASNGQPNTEAFF	TGTGCCAGCAATGGACAACCGAACACTGAAGCTTTCTTT
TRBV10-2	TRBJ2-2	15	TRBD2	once	CASRVGLAGTGELFF	TGCGCCAGCAGGGTTGGGCTAGCGGGGACCGGGGAGCTGTTTTTT
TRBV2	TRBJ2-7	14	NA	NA	CASSEGLAYYEQYF	TGTGCCAGCAGTGAGGGCCTAGCGTATTACGAGCAGTACTTC
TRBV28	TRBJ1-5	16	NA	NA	CASSFAHRAINQPQHF	TGTGCCAGCAGTTTTGCCCACAGAGCCATCAATCAGCCCCAGCATTTT
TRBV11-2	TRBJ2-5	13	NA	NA	CASSLQTGETQYF	TGTGCCAGCAGCTTACAAACAGGGGAGACCCAGTACTTC
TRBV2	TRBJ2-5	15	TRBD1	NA	CASSDGTEYQETQYF	TGTGCCAGCAGTGACGGGACAGAGTACCAAGAGACCCAGTACTTC
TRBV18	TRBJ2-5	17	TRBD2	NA	CASSPWTSGGAGETQYF	TGTGCCAGCTCACCGTGGACTAGCGGGGGGGCCGGGGAGACCCAGTACTTC
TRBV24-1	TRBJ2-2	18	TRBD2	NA	CATSQGLAGVSKTGELFF	TGTGCCACCAGTCAGGGACTAGCGGGAGTTTCGAAAACCGGGGAGCTGTTTTTT
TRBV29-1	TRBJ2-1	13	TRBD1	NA	CSVHGTGSNEQFF	TGCAGCGTGCACGGGACAGGGAGTAATGAGCAGTTCTTC
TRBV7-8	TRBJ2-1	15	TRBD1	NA	CASSQDRGTYNEQFF	TGTGCCAGCAGCCAAGACAGGGGAACCTACAATGAGCAGTTCTTC
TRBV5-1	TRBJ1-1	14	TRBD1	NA	CASSLETGITEAFF	TGCGCCAGCAGCTTAGAGACAGGGATCACTGAAGCTTTCTTT
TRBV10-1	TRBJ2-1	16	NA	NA	CASSDGYLAANNEQFF	TGCGCCAGCAGTGACGGTTATCTCGCGGCAAACAATGAGCAGTTCTTC
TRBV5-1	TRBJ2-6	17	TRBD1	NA	CASTPGTGRAGANVLTF	TGCGCCAGCACACCTGGGACAGGGAGGGCTGGGGCCAACGTCCTGACTTTC
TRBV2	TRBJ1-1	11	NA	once	CASNTGTEAFF	TGTGCCAGCAACACAGGGACTGAAGCTTTCTTT
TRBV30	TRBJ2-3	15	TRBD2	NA	CAWTRGGVGTDTQYF	TGTGCCTGGACCCGGGGAGGGGTTGGCACAGATACGCAGTATTTT
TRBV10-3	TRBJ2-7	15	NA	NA	CAISESGRSLNEQYF	TGTGCCATCAGTGAGTCGGGGCGGAGCCTCAACGAGCAGTACTTC
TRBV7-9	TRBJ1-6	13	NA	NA	CATRPRGDSPLHF	TGTGCCACCAGACCCCGGGGGGATTCACCCCTCCACTTT
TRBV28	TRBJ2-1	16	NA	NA	CASSGGEAGAYNEQFF	TGTGCCAGCAGTGGGGGTGAGGCGGGGGCTTACAATGAGCAGTTCTTC
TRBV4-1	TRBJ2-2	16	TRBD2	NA	CASRREPSGGTGELFF	TGCGCCAGCAGGCGAGAACCTAGCGGGGGGACCGGGGAGCTGTTTTTT
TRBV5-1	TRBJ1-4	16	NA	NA	CASRPRGDGTNEKLFF	TGCGCCAGCAGACCCAGGGGAGATGGGACTAATGAAAAACTGTTTTTT
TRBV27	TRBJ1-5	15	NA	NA	CASSLAGVENQPQHF	TGTGCCAGCAGTTTGGCAGGGGTGGAAAATCAGCCCCAGCATTTT
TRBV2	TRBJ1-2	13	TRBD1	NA	CASSQGDNYGYTF	TGTGCCAGCAGCCAGGGGGATAACTATGGCTACACCTTC